These 29 T cell receptor beta chains were sequenced from one sample in a study of T cell repertoires in cytomegalovirus infection. Each CDR3 protein is one row after TCRdb ran MiXCR on the reads. The sample lists hundreds of thousands of distinct CDR3 sequences; 42% were seen once. These receptors have no known antigen. Sequences were derived from cultured PBMCs, sampled from culture after CMV antigen stimulation. The receptors were sampled from a human donor in good health (CMV status not recorded). Some clones in this sample may be carry-over from other donors' samples.

Only a few counts were recorded for this clonotype. This chain joins TRBV7-6 and TRBJ2-5, with 10 bases identical to TRBD2. V dropped 2 bases and J dropped 1; count of bases not matched to a gene: 16. The CDR3 has 20 amino acids. Germline V CDR1 and CDR2: SGHVS, FNYEAQ. CDR3 sequence reads: CASSLSPPSGGTGGQETQYF. The CDR3 nucleotides read TGTGCCAGCAGCTTATCCCCCCCTAGCGGGGGCACTGGGGGCCAAGAGACCCAGTACTTC.

This clonotype was seen more than once but under ten times. The V call is TRBV4-1, the J call TRBJ2-7; D unclear. V lost 1 base and J lost 0, with 10 bases in between. Germline V gives CDR1 MGHRA, CDR2 YSYEKL. This CDR3 is built from 15 residues. The CDR3 nucleotides are TGCGCCAGCAGCCAAGGAGGCCTCTTCTCCTACGAGCAGTACTTC. Translation gives CASSQGGLFSYEQYF.

This clonotype was seen a few times. V gene TRBV7-2 combines with J gene TRBJ1-6; D possibly corresponds to TRBD1 (5 bases). The CDR3 spans 16 residues. The V end was cut by 1 base, the J end by 6 bases, with 13 bases between. Germline lookup yields CDR1 SGHTA and CDR2 FQGNSA. CDR3 sequence (DNA): TGTGCCAGCAGCTTAGTGGCAGGGTTTGGTAATTCACCCCTCCACTTT. Protein product: CASSLVAGFGNSPLHF.

The CDR3 region has the DNA TGTGCCAGCAGCTCCCGGGGGGGGGCCTACAATGAGCAGTTCTTC. Translated: CASSSRGGAYNEQFF. The chain uses TRBV7-2 and TRBJ2-1, with 8 bases lining up with TRBD2. The V and J ends lost 4 bases and 2 bases, in that order; junction bases with no gene match: 4. There are 15 residues in the CDR3. In germline, CDR1 is SGHTA, CDR2 FQGNSA. Combining the CDR3 with reference TRBV7-2 and TRBJ2-1 gives the whole variable domain GAGVSQSPSNKVTEKGKDVELRCDPISGHTALYWYRQSLGQGLEFLIYFQGNSAPDKSGLPSDRFSAERTGGSVSTLTIQRTQQEDSAVYLCASSSRGGAYNEQFFGPGTRLTVL.

This clonotype has only a few counts. The chain combines TRBV7-6 with TRBJ2-3; maybe TRBD1 (6 bases). The length of the CDR3 is 16 residues. Germline CDR1 SGHVS, CDR2 FNYEAQ. With 2 bases removed from V and 2 bases from J, the gap between germline ends came to 14 bases. CDR3 nucleotide sequence: TGTGCCAGCAGCTTAAAGACAGGTTGTGACACAGATACGCAGTATTTT. Translating gives CASSLKTGCDTDTQYF.

The chain carries TRBV7-2 and TRBJ2-1; 8 nucleotides match TRBD2. Germline V gene sequence: CDR1 SGHTA, CDR2 FQGNSA. This CDR3 comprises 13 residues. The J segment lost 10 bases and the V segment lost 4 bases, leaving 6 bases of the junction unmatched. The CDR3 DNA follows: TGTGCCAGCAGCTCCACCCCGGGGGGGGAGCAGTTCTTC. Translation gives CASSSTPGGEQFF.

This chain links TRBV2 with TRBJ2-3; D not certain. V was cut by 1 base and J by 0 bases, with 8 bases left in between. CDR1 is SNHLY and CDR2 is FYNNEI in the germline V gene. CDR3 length: 15 amino acids. The DNA of the CDR3 is TGTGCCAGCAGTGAAGACTACCAAAGCACAGATACGCAGTATTTT. Translating it yields CASSEDYQSTDTQYF.

The table lists this clonotype with a few counts. CDR3 region: CASRREADISEKLFF. DNA for the CDR3: TGTGCCAGCCGGCGGGAGGCAGACATAAGTGAAAAACTGTTTTTT. The chain employs TRBV6-1 and TRBJ1-4; D gene uncertain. Germline V gives CDR1 MNHNS, CDR2 SASEGT. This CDR3 is 15 amino acids long. Deletions cut 8 bases from V and 7 bases from J, with 20 bases between.

The V gene is TRBV6-8, the J gene TRBJ2-1; TRBD2 is a possible D gene (5 bases). V lost 5 bases, J lost 2 bases, and 16 bases lay in between. The CDR3 sequence is 16 residues long. Germline assignment: CDR1 MNHGY and CDR2 SAAAGT. CDR3 sequence (DNA): TGTGCCAGCAGTCCGCCCATAAACGGGGCCTACAATGAGCAGTTCTTC. Protein: CASSPPINGAYNEQFF.

This clonotype has a handful of counts. V and J are TRBV7-8 and TRBJ2-7; a possible D gene is TRBD2 (6 bases). CDR3 length: 19 amino acids. Germline V gene data show CDR1 as SGHVS and CDR2 as FQNEAQ. Between the trimmed V and J ends, which lost 5 bases and 4 bases, there was a span of 30 bases. As DNA, the CDR3 is TGTGCCAGCAGCCCCCGACGAAAAATAGCGGACGAGGGGATATACGAGCAGTACTTC. Its translation: CASSPRRKIADEGIYEQYF.

V usage is TRBV7-6 and J usage is TRBJ2-5; 9 nucleotides agree with TRBD1. Per germline, CDR1 SGHVS and CDR2 FNYEAQ. The CDR3 runs 14 residues. V shed 5 bases, J shed 5 bases, and the junction held 6 bases outside the gene matches. As DNA, the CDR3 is TGTGCCAGCAGCCGAACAGGGGGCTCGGAGACCCAGTACTTC. Amino acid sequence: CASSRTGGSETQYF.

This clonotype turned up a few times. V usage is TRBV5-5 and J usage is TRBJ2-7; tentatively, D is TRBD2 (6 bases). With 0 bases removed from V and 2 bases from J, the gap between germline ends came to 12 bases. The CDR3 sequence is 15 residues long. Germline CDR1 and CDR2: SGHKS and YYEKEE (reference sequence). Here the CDR3 DNA reads TGTGCCAGCAGCTTGGCGGGAGTACTAACCTACGAGCAGTACTTC. The encoded protein is CASSLAGVLTYEQYF. The full variable domain, in which reference TRBV5-5 and TRBJ2-7 provide the parts outside the CDR3, is DAGVTQSPTHLIKTRGQQVTLRCSPISGHKSVSWYQQVLGQGPQFIFQYYEKEERGRGNFPDRFSARQFPNYSSELNVNALLLGDSALYLCASSLAGVLTYEQYFGPGTRLTVT.

The J gene is TRBJ2-4, the V gene TRBV7-2; tentative D call: TRBD2 (6 bases). V lost 5 bases and J 6 bases, leaving 26 bases between the germline ends. The CDR3 runs to 18 residues. Germline V gene sequence: CDR1 SGHTA, CDR2 FQGNSA. CDR3 bases: TGTGCCAGCAGCCCCATTTTTTCCCTCTTTGGGGGGTTAAACATTCAGTACTTC. It specifies CASSPIFSLFGGLNIQYF.

The V and J genes are TRBV29-1 and TRBJ2-2, with D perhaps given as TRBD1 or TRBD2 (5 bases each). From germline, CDR1 is SQVTM and CDR2 ANQGSEA. This CDR3 contains 14 residues. V was clipped by 8 bases and J by 2 bases, with 15 bases between them. The chain's CDR3 is CSMVRDQNTGELFF. For the CDR3, the DNA is TGCAGCATGGTCCGGGACCAAAACACCGGGGAGCTGTTTTTT.

The chain couples TRBV25-1 to TRBJ2-7; tentatively, D is TRBD1 or TRBD2 (5 bases each). From germline, CDR1 is MGHDK and CDR2 SYGVNS. This CDR3 comprises 13 residues. Trimming stripped 4 bases from V and 2 bases from J, with 9 bases between. The CDR3 DNA follows: TGTGCCAGCAGTGGGGGGTCTCCCTACGAGCAGTACTTC. Amino acids: CASSGGSPYEQYF.

As for this clonotype: Mismatch with germline at one junction end may stem from a read error. CDR3 sequence: CASSQDSQSYYNEQCF. The DNA for the CDR3 is TGCGCCAGCAGCCAAGATTCGCAGAGTTACTACAATGAGCAGTGCTTC. The chain carries TRBV4-1 and TRBJ2-1; the D is unclear. The CDR3 runs to 16 residues. Germline loops: CDR1 MGHRA, CDR2 YSYEKL.

The V call is TRBV6-2 or TRBV6-3, the J call TRBJ2-1; 7 bases are a match to TRBD2. This CDR3 region has 13 residues. Germline V gives CDR1 MNHEY, CDR2 SVGEGT. The V gene end was trimmed by 2 bases and the J gene end by 15 bases; junction bases not matched to a gene: 10. CDR3 sequence (DNA): TGTGCCAGCAGTTACACTAGCGCGACTCAAGGGTTCTTC. Translating gives CASSYTSATQGFF.

In its sample, this clonotype was seen a few times. CDR3 sequence (DNA): TGTGCCAGTAGACCCTTGGACAGGGGGCACACTGAAGCTTTCTTT. It yields the protein CASRPLDRGHTEAFF. The rearrangement links TRBV19 to TRBJ1-1, with TRBD1 identical over 11 bases. CDR1 and CDR2 (germline): LNHDA, SQIVND (reference sequence). The CDR3 contains 15 residues. The V and J ends lost 6 bases and 3 bases, in that order; junction bases with no gene match: 6. The full variable domain, with the rest looked up from reference TRBV19 and TRBJ1-1, is DGGITQSPKYLFRKEGQNVTLSCEQNLNHDAMYWYRQDPGQGLRLIYYSQIVNDFQKGDIAEGYSVSREKKESFPLTVTSAQKNPTAFYLCASRPLDRGHTEAFFGQGTRLTVV.

This clonotype was seen only a few times. The chain joins TRBV5-1 to TRBJ1-1; a weak D match, TRBD1 (6 bases). Trimming took off 8 bases at V and 1 base at J, with 21 bases between the two ends. Germline V gene data show CDR1 as SGHRS and CDR2 as YFSETQ. The CDR3 length is 16 residues. CDR3 in DNA: TGCGCCAGTGGAGGGGGTCCCCTAAAAACGAACACTGAAGCTTTCTTT. This codes for CASGGGPLKTNTEAFF.

The chain couples TRBV19 to TRBJ2-1; 9 bases fit TRBD1. CDR1 and CDR2 (germline): LNHDA, SQIVND (reference sequence). V lost 6 bases and J lost 5; bases outside the gene matches: 8. The CDR3 runs to 15 residues. This CDR3 is CASSPDRGGNNEQFF. The CDR3 DNA is TGTGCCAGTAGCCCGGACAGGGGAGGAAACAATGAGCAGTTCTTC.

CDR3 amino acids: CASSSPRGRSPLHF. In DNA form, the CDR3 reads TGTGCCAGCAGTTCCCCCCGTGGCCGTTCACCCCTCCACTTT. The rearrangement uses TRBV12-3 or TRBV12-4 and TRBJ1-6; D is undetermined. This CDR3 comprises 14 residues. V was pared by 4 bases and J by 9 bases, with 13 bases between.

The chain joins TRBV7-2 to TRBJ2-2; D may match TRBD1 or TRBD2 (6 bases each). The germline CDR1 and CDR2 sequences are SGHTA and FQGNSA. This CDR3 spans 16 amino acids. V dropped 3 bases and J dropped 0 bases, with 11 bases sitting between them. In DNA form, the CDR3 reads TGTGCCAGCAGCTTTTTCGGGGGCACGAACACCGGGGAGCTGTTTTTT. It yields the protein CASSFFGGTNTGELFF.

The rearrangement joins TRBV5-4 to TRBJ1-2; no clear D gene. The CDR3 consists of 17 residues. V lost 1 base to trimming and J lost 6 bases, with 22 bases between them. CDR1 and CDR2 (germline): SGHNT, YYREEE (reference sequence). CDR3 sequence: CASSLFGFLNPEDGYTF. Written as DNA, the CDR3 is TGTGCCAGCAGCTTGTTTGGGTTTCTCAACCCGGAGGATGGCTACACCTTC.

This clonotype came up a few times. The chain is built from TRBV11-2 and TRBJ2-7; 7 bases agree with TRBD1. After removal of 2 bases from V and 0 bases from J, the junction contained 4 bases not matched to a gene. Germline V lookup: CDR1 SGHAT, CDR2 FQNNGV. This CDR3 comprises 15 residues. The CDR3 loop reads CASSLRGPSSYEQYF. In nucleotides, the CDR3 is TGTGCCAGCAGCTTAAGGGGGCCCAGCTCCTACGAGCAGTACTTC.

The chain combines TRBV5-1 with TRBJ2-5; 8 bases agree with TRBD2. V lost 4 bases to trimming and J lost 1 base; unmatched junction nucleotides: 9. The CDR3 totals 16 residues. Germline values: CDR1 SGHRS, CDR2 YFSETQ. The chain's CDR3 is CASSPGTSPLQETQYF. Here the CDR3 DNA reads TGCGCCAGCAGCCCGGGGACTAGTCCCCTCCAAGAGACCCAGTACTTC.

In this sample, this clonotype turned up a few times. This chain links TRBV12-3 or TRBV12-4 with TRBJ2-1; 9 bases map to TRBD1. Unmatched junction bases numbered 4, after V lost 7 bases and J lost 3 bases. CDR3 length: 14 residues. The CDR3 is CASKPGQGYNEQFF. DNA of the CDR3: TGTGCCAGCAAACCGGGACAGGGCTACAATGAGCAGTTCTTC.

The chain combines TRBV19 with TRBJ1-1, with D uncertain. Germline assignment: CDR1 LNHDA and CDR2 SQIVND (reference sequence). V lost 7 bases and J 4 bases, leaving 16 bases between the germline ends. The CDR3 loop spans 14 amino acids. The CDR3 spells CASTSRGKATEAFF. As DNA, the CDR3 is TGTGCCAGTACCTCACGGGGTAAGGCCACTGAAGCTTTCTTT.

This clonotype was recorded many times. This chain links TRBV12-3 or TRBV12-4 with TRBJ2-1; D not resolved. The V end lost 1 base, the J end lost 7 bases, and 2 bases lay between the germline ends. The CDR3 covers 11 residues. The CDR3 DNA reads TGTGCCAGCAGTTTAGTGAATGAGCAGTTCTTC. Translating it yields CASSLVNEQFF.

V gene TRBV19 combines with J gene TRBJ2-5; either TRBD1 or TRBD2 may fit D (6 bases each). The CDR3 sequence is 16 residues long. V lost 5 bases to trimming and J lost 5 bases, with 21 bases between them. CDR1 LNHDA and CDR2 SQIVND come from the germline V gene (reference sequence). CDR3 nucleotides: TGTGCCAGTAGTTACCGAGGGGGGCCCAGTGGGGAGACCCAGTACTTC. It is translated as CASSYRGGPSGETQYF.